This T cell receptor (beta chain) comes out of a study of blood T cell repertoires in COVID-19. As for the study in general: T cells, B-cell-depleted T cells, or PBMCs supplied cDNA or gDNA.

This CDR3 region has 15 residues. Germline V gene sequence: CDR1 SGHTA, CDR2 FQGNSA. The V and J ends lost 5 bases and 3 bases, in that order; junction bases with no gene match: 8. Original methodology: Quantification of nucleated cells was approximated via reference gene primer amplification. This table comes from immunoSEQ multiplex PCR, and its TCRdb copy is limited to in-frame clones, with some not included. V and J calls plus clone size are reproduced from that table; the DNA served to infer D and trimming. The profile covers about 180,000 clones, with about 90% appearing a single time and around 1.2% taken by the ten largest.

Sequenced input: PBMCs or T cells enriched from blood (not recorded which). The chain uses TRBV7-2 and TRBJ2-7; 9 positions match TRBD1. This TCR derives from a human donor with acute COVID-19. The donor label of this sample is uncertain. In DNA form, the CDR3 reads TGTGCCAGCAGCCTCGGGACAGGGCTATTCTACGAGCAGTACTTC. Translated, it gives CASSLGTGLFYEQYF.